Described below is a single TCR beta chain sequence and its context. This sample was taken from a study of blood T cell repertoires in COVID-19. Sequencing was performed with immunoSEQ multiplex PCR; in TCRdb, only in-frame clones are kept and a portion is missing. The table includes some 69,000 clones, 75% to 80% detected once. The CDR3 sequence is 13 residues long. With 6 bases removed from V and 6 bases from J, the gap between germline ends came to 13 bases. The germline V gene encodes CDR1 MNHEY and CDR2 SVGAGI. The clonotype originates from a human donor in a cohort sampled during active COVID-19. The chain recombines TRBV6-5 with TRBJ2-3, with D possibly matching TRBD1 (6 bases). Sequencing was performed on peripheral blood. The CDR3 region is CASRSGTKDTQYF. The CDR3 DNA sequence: TGTGCCAGCAGATCCGGGACAAAGGATACGCAGTATTTT.